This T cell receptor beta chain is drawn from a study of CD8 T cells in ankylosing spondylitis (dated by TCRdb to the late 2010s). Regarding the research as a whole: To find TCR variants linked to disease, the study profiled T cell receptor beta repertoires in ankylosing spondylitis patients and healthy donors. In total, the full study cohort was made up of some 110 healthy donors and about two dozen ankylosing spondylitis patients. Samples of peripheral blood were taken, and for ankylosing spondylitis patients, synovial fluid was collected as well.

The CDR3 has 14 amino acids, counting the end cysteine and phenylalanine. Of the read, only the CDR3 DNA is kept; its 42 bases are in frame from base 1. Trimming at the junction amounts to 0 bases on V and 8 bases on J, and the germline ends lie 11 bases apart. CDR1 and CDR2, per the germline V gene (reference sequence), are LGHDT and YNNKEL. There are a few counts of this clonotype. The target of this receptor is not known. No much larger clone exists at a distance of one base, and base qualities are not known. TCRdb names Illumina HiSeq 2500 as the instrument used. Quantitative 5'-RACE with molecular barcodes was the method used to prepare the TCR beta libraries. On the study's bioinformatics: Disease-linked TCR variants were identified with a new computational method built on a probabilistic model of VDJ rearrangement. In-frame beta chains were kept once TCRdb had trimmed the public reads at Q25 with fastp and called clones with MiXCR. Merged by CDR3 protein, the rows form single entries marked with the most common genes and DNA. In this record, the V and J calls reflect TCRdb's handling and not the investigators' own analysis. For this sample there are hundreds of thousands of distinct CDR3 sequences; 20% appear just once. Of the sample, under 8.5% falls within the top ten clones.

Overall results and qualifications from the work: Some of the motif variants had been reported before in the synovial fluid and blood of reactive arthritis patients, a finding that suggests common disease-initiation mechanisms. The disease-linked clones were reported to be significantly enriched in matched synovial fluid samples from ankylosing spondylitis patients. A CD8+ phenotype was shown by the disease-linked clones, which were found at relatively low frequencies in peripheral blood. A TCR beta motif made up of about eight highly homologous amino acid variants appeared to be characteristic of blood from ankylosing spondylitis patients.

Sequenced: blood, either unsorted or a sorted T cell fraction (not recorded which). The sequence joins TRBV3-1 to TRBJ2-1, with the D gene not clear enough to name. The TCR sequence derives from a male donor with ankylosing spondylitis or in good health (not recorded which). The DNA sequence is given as TGTGCCAGCAGCCAAGATTTGACTTTCGATGAGCAGTTCTTC. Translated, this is CASSQDLTFDEQFF.